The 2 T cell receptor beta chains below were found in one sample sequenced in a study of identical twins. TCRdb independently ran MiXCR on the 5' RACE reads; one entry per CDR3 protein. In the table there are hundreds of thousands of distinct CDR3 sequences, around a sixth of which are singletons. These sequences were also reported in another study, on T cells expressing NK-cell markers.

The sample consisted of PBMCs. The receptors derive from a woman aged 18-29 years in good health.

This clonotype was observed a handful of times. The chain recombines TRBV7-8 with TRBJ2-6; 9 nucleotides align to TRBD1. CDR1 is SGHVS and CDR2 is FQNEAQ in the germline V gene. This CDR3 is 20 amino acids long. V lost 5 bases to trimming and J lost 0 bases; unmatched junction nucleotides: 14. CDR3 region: CASSLRDRVRTDSGANVLTF. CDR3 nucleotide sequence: TGTGCCAGCAGCCTACGGGACAGGGTTCGTACCGACTCTGGGGCCAACGTCCTGACTTTC.

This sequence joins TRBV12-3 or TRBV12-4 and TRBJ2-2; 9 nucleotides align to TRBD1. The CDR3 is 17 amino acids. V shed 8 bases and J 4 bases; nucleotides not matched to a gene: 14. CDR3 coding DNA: TGTGCCAGCTCCCCTCTTCGACAGGGGGGGTTCACCGGGGAGCTGTTTTTT. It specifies CASSPLRQGGFTGELFF.